Each of the 6 T cell receptor beta chains below was sequenced from the same sample in a study of Tregs in tolerant kidney transplant recipients. The nonmyeloablative bone marrow transplants came from related graft donors, with transient mixed chimerism. Method: immunoSEQ multiplex PCR; TCRdb's copy keeps in-frame clones and lacks some. Found here are 55,000 to 75,000 clones, approximately 89% of them singletons; the top ten hold 3.5% to 4%. The material sequenced was CD4+ T cells from blood (PBMCs), taken 6 months after the transplant. These receptors were taken from a human patient who received a combined kidney and bone marrow transplant. Part of the T cell pool may stem from the graft donor.

The rearrangement joins TRBV5-1 to TRBJ2-5, with 10 bases aligning to TRBD2. The end of the DNA aligns better with TRBJ2-7, so the J call may be wrong. The germline V gene encodes CDR1 SGHRS and CDR2 YFSETQ. This CDR3 contains 16 residues. CDR3 coding DNA: TGCGCCAGCAGCATTTCGTCGGCTAGCGGGAGCTACGAGCAGTACTTC. Its translation: CASSISSASGSYEQYF.

The chain carries TRBV29-1 and TRBJ2-1; 9 bases agree with TRBD1. The CDR3 contains 12 residues. Germline V lookup: CDR1 SQVTM, CDR2 ANQGSEA. V dropped 7 bases and J dropped 4; count of bases not matched to a gene: 2. The CDR3 bases are TGCAGCGGGGACAGGGCTTACAATGAGCAGTTCTTC. The encoded protein is CSGDRAYNEQFF.

V usage is TRBV19 and J usage is TRBJ1-6; perhaps TRBD1 as D (6 bases). Trimming pared 6 bases from V and 9 bases from J, leaving 18 bases between. Per germline, CDR1 LNHDA and CDR2 SQIVND (reference sequence). The CDR3 loop spans 15 amino acids. The CDR3 loop is CASRLGGGPSSPLHF. CDR3 DNA: TGTGCCAGTAGACTTGGGGGGGGGCCGAGTTCACCCCTCCACTTT.

The J gene is TRBJ1-1, the V gene TRBV7-9; D is possibly TRBD1 (5 bases). This CDR3 has 13 residues. Germline V gene sequence: CDR1 SEHNR, CDR2 FQNEAQ (reference sequence). Trimming stripped 2 bases from V and 2 bases from J, with 6 bases between. This CDR3 reads CASSLTGNTEAFF. The DNA of the CDR3 is TGTGCCAGCAGCTTAACAGGAAACACTGAAGCTTTCTTT.

The J gene is TRBJ2-7, the V gene TRBV2, with TRBD2 matching 14 bases. The CDR3 has 15 residues. Per the germline V gene, CDR1 is SNHLY and CDR2 is FYNNEI. The V gene end was trimmed by 7 bases and the J gene end by 7 bases; junction bases not matched to a gene: 9. CDR3 coding DNA: TGTGCCAGCAAGGGACTAGCGGGAGTTTATCGGGAGCAGTACTTC. Its protein product is CASKGLAGVYREQYF.

The V and J genes are TRBV5-1 and TRBJ2-5, with TRBD1 matching over 9 bases. The junction had 4 bases not matched to a gene; V was cut back by 2 bases and J by 5 bases. The germline gives CDR1 SGHRS, CDR2 YFSETQ. The CDR3 consists of 14 residues. The CDR3 coding sequence is TGCGCCAGCAGCTTACAGGGGGCCGGGGAGACCCAGTACTTC. Translating it yields CASSLQGAGETQYF.